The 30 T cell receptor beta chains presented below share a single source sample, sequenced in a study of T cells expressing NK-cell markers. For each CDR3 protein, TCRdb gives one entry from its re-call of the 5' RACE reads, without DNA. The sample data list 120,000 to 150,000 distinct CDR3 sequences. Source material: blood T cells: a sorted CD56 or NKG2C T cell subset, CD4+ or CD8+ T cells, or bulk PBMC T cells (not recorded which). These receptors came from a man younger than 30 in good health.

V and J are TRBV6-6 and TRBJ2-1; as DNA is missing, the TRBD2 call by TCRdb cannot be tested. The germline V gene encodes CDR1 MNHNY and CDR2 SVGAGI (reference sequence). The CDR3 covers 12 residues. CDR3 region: CASSALNNEQFF.

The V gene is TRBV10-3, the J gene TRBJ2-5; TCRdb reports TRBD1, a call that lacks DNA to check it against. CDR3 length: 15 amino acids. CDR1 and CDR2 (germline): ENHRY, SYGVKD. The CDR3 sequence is CAIRLGQGARETQYF.

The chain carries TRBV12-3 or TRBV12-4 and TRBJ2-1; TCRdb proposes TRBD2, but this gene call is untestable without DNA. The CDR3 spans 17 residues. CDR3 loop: CASSLIGLADLYNEQFF.

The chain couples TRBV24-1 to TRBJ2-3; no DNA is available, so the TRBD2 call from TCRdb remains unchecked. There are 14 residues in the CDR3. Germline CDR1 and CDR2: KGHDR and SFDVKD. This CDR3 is CATSAVAGGDTQYF.

The CDR3 sequence: CASSQDRLNTEAFF. The V and J genes are TRBV4-1 and TRBJ1-1. This CDR3 has 14 residues. The germline V gene has CDR1 MGHRA and CDR2 YSYEKL.

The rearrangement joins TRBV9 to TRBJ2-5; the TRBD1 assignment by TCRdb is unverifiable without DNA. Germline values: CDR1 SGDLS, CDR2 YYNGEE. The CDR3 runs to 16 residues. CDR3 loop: CASSALIDLSQETQYF.

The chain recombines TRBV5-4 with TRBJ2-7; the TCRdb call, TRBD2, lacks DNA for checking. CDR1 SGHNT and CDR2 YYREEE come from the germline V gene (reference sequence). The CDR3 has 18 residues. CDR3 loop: CASSTGLAGGLSSYEQYF.

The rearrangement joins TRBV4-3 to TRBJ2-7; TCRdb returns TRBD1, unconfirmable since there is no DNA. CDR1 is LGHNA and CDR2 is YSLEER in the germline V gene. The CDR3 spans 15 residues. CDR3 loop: CASSQDAGTGDEQYF.

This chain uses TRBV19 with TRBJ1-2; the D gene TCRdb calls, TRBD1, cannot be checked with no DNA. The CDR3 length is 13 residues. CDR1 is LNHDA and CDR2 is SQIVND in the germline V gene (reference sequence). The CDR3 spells CASNPQGIYGYTF.

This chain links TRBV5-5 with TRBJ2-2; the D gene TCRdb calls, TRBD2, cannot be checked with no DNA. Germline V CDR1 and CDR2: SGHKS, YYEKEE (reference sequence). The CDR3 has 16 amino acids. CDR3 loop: CASSFVLAEKLGELFF.

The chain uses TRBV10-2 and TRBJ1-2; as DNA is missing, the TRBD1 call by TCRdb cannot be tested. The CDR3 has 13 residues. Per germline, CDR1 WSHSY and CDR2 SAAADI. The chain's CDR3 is CASSGDRGFGYTF.

CDR3 region: CASSQGIASETQYF. The chain employs TRBV4-3 and TRBJ2-5; TCRdb calls TRBD2, which cannot be checked without DNA. CDR1 is LGHNA, CDR2 YSLEER, per germline. This CDR3 has 14 residues.

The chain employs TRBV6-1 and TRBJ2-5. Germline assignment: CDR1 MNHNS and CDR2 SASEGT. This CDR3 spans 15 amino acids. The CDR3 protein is CASSPFNRGQETQYF.

The CDR3 is CATSDLGAGSTDTQYF. The chain recombines TRBV24-1 with TRBJ2-3; TCRdb picks TRBD2, but there is no DNA to check that call. The CDR3 totals 16 residues. The V gene's germline CDR1 is KGHDR and CDR2 SFDVKD.

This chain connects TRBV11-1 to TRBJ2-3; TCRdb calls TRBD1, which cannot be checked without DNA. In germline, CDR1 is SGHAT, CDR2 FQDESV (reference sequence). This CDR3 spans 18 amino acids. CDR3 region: CASSPVGPSTGKKDTQYF.

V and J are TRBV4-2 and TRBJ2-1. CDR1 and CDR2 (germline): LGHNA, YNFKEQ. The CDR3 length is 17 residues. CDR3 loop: CASSLTDGSGSYNEQFF.

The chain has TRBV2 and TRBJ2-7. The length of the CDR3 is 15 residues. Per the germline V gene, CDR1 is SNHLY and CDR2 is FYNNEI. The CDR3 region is CASSEGSGGAYEQYF.

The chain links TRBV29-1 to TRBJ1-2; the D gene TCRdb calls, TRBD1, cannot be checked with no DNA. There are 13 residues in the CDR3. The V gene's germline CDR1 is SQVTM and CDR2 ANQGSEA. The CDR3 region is CSVGGQGSYGYTF.

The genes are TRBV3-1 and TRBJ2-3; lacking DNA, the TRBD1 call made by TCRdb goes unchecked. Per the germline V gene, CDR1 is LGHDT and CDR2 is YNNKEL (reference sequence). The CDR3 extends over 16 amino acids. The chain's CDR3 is CASSHGTVLSTDTQYF.

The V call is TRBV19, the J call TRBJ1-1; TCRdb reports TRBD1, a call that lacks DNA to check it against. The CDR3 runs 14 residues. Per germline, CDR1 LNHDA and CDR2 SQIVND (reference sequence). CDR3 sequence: CASSIGTGTTEAFF.

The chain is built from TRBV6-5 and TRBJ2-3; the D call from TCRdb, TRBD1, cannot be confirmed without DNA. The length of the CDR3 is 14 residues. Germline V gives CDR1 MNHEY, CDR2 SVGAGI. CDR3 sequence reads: CASSSTGEKDTQYF.

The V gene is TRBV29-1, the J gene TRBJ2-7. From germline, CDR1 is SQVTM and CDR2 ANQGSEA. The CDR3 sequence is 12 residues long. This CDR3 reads CSVYRGPYEQYF.

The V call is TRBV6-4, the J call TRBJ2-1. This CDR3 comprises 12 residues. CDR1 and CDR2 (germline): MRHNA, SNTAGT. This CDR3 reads CAPQATYNEQFF.

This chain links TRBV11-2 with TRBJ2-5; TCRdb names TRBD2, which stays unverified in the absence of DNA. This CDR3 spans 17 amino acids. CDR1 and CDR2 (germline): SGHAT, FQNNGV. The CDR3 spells CASRRTELLAGAETQYF.

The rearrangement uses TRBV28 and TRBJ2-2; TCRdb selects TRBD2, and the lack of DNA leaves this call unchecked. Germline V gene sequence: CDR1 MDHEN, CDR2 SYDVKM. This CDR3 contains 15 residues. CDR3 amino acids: CASSLLREVTGELFF.

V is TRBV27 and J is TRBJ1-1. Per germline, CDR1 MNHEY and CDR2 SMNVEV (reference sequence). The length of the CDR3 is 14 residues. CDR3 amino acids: CASSLTGGDTEAFF.

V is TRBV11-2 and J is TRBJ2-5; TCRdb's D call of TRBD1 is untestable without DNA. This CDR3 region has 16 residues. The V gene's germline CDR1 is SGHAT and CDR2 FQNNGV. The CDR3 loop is CASSLSMVDRGETQYF.

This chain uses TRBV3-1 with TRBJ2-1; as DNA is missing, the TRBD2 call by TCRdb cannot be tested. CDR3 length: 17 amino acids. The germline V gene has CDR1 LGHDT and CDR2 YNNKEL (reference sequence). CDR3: CASSQALLAGGNNEQFF.

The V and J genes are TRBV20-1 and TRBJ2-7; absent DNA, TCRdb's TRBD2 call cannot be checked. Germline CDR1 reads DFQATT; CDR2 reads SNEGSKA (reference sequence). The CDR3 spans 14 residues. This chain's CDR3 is CSASGASGRYEQYF.

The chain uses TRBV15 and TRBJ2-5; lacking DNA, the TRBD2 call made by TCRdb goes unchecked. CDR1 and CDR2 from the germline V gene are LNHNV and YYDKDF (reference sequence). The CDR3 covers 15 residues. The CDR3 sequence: CATSRTSGLQETQYF. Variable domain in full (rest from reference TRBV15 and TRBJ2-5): DAMVIQNPRYQVTQFGKPVTLSCSQTLNHNVMYWYQQKSSQAPKLLFHYYDKDFNNEADTPDNFQSRRPNTSFCFLDIRSPGLGDTAMYLCATSRTSGLQETQYFGPGTRLLVL.